Listed below are T cell receptor beta chains from one sample, sequenced in a study of Tregs in tolerant kidney transplant recipients. Method: immunoSEQ multiplex PCR; TCRdb's copy keeps in-frame clones and lacks some. The sample records about 61,000 clones, around 85% being singletons. The sample consisted of Tregs from blood, taken before the transplant. The receptors here all came from a human donor who received a combined kidney and bone marrow transplant. Each CDR3 is given with its conserved first and last residue. The D gene is left open where the match is weak. Clone size is shown for a subset of rows, as once, few, many or a class of expanded clone.

TRBJ2-3,.,TRBV15,.,TGTGCCACCCGGACCGCGGGGGCCCGCACAGATACGCAGTATTTT,CATRTAGARTDTQYF
TRBJ2-2,.,TRBV11-3,.,TGTGCCAGCAGTGCGGGTCTGGACAGAAACACCGGGGAGCTGTTTTTT,CASSAGLDRNTGELFF
TRBJ1-1,.,TRBV2,.,TGTGCCAGCAGTGTTGGGATGGGTGGCACTGAAGCTTTCTTT,CASSVGMGGTEAFF
TRBJ2-2,.,TRBV5-1,.,TGCGCCAGCAGCTTGGCGAACACCGGGGAGCTGTTTTTT,CASSLANTGELFF
TRBJ2-3,.,TRBV7-2,TRBD2,TGTGCCAGCAGCTTAGTTAGCGGGGGGGCCTCGGATACGCAGTATTTT,CASSLVSGGASDTQYF
TRBJ1-6,.,TRBV5-1,TRBD1,TGCGCCAGCAGCCCAGGACAGGCCGGGGGTTCACCCCTCCACTTT,CASSPGQAGGSPLHF
TRBJ1-2,.,TRBV21-1,.,TGTGCCAGCAGCGGCGCGACGGGGGACAGGAGGGGCTACACCTTC,CASSGATGDRRGYTF
TRBJ1-1,.,TRBV6-5,.,TGTGCCAGCAGGACGGGCCGGAACACTGAAGCTTTCTTT,CASRTGRNTEAFF
TRBJ1-6,.,TRBV6-1,.,TGTGCCAGCTCTTACCTCGGGGGGCGGAATTCACCCCTCCACTTT,CASSYLGGRNSPLHF
TRBJ1-1,few,TRBV27,TRBD1,TGTGCCAGCAGTTCTACCGGGACAGGGGTAGGAGAAGCTTTCTTT,CASSSTGTGVGEAFF
TRBJ1-1,.,TRBV19,.,TGTGCCAGTAGTACTCCAGGTTCGGTTGGGACTGAAGCTTTCTTT,CASSTPGSVGTEAFF
TRBJ1-4,.,TRBV6-1,.,TGTGCCAGCATATCGGGGTTTAAGGAAAAACTGTTTTTT,CASISGFKEKLFF
TRBJ1-1,.,TRBV28,.,TGTGCCAGCAGTTTTCCCGGACGTCGGGCTTTCTTT,CASSFPGRRAFF
TRBJ1-5,.,TRBV6-5,.,TGTGCCAGCACCGTCGGCCCGGATCAGCCCCAGCATTTT,CASTVGPDQPQHF
TRBJ2-7,few,TRBV11-2,.,TGTGCCAGCAGCCGTAGGGGGGTCTACGAGCAGTACTTC,CASSRRGVYEQYF
TRBJ2-2,.,TRBV5-1,TRBD2,TGCGCCAGCAGCTTGGTGGTAGCGGGGTCGAACACCGGGGAGCTGTTTTTT,CASSLVVAGSNTGELFF
TRBJ2-5,.,TRBV2,.,TGTGCCAGCAGTGATGAAGGGGTTAGCGAAGAGACCCAGTACTTC,CASSDEGVSEETQYF
TRBJ1-2,.,TRBV9,.,TGTGCCAGCAGCGTAGACGGGAACTATGGCTACACCTTC,CASSVDGNYGYTF
TRBJ2-1,.,TRBV20-1,.,TGCAGTGCCCGAAGAGTCAATGAGCAGTTCTTC,CSARRVNEQFF
TRBJ2-1,.,TRBV2,TRBD2,TGTGCCAGCAGCCGAAGGACTAGCGGCTACAATGAGCAGTTCTTC,CASSRRTSGYNEQFF
TRBJ1-1,.,TRBV29-1,.,TGCAGCGTTCGGCTGGTGGGGTGGGCCACTGAAGCTTTCTTT,CSVRLVGWATEAFF
TRBJ2-4,.,TRBV29-1,.,TGCAGCGTTGGTTTCAGGGAAAACATTCAGTACTTC,CSVGFRENIQYF
TRBJ1-1,.,TRBV6-6,TRBD1,TGTGCCAGCAGTACAGGGGACAGGCGTAACACTGAAGCTTTCTTT,CASSTGDRRNTEAFF
TRBJ1-2,.,TRBV10-3,.,TGTGCCATCAGTGAACCGGAGGGGGGCTACACCTTC,CAISEPEGGYTF
TRBJ2-2,.,TRBV9,TRBD1,TGTGCCAGCAGCGTGGACAGGGTAAACACCGGGGAGCTGTTTTTT,CASSVDRVNTGELFF
TRBJ2-1,.,TRBV6-5,TRBD2,TGTGCCAGCAGCCGGGAGGAGGGGTACAATGAGCAGTTCTTC,CASSREEGYNEQFF
TRBJ2-5,.,TRBV18,.,TGTGCCAGCTCCCTCCAAGAGACCCAGTACTTC,CASSLQETQYF
TRBJ2-1,.,TRBV7-2,TRBD2,TGTGCCAGCAGCTTATGGCGGGGGGGCCGTGAGCAGTTCTTC,CASSLWRGGREQFF
TRBJ2-1,once,TRBV7-9,TRBD2,TGTGCCAGCAGCTTCATCGGGGAGGGCAATGAGCAGTTCTTC,CASSFIGEGNEQFF
TRBJ1-1,once,TRBV7-9,TRBD1,TGTGCCAGCAGCTCACAGGGGGGCGGCACTGAAGCTTTCTTT,CASSSQGGGTEAFF
TRBJ1-4,.,TRBV9,.,TGTGCCAGCAGTAGGAGGATAGGGGGGGATGAAAAACTGTTTTTT,CASSRRIGGDEKLFF
TRBJ1-2,.,TRBV5-4,.,TGTGCCAGCAGCGGGCAGGGGAGGTACGGCTACACCTTC,CASSGQGRYGYTF
TRBJ2-7,.,TRBV19,TRBD1,TGTGCCAGTAGTCTCGCGGGACAGGGTGTGTACGAGCAGTACTTC,CASSLAGQGVYEQYF
TRBJ2-7,.,TRBV11-2,TRBD2,TGTGCCAGCAGCTATCTTCCGGGACTAGCGGGCGTGACCTACGAGCAGTACTTC,CASSYLPGLAGVTYEQYF
TRBJ1-2,.,TRBV4-3,TRBD1,TGCGCCAGCAGCCAGGGGACAGGGATCTACACCTTC,CASSQGTGIYTF
TRBJ2-6,.,TRBV5-4,.,TGTGCCAGCAGTGGCGCTGGGGCCAACGTCCTGACTTTC,CASSGAGANVLTF
TRBJ2-7,.,TRBV7-8,TRBD2,TGTGCCAGCAGCTTTTGGACTAGCGGGGCCCGGGGGGTCTTC,CASSFWTSGARGVF